This entry lists 32 T cell receptor beta chains sequenced from one sample in a study of shared clonotypes between healthy human individuals. Assay used: immunoSEQ multiplex PCR; TCRdb lists only in-frame clones, some missing. Seen here are approximately 1,500,000 clones, roughly 96% observed once, and the top ten hold approximately 1%. Specimen: naive CD4+ T cells sorted from blood. The subset here: CD45RA+ positively selected. Receptors were obtained from a man between 25 and 39 years old in good health.

The chain combines TRBV4-2 with TRBJ2-7, with D possibly TRBD2 on 6 matching bases. Germline values: CDR1 LGHNA, CDR2 YNFKEQ. This CDR3 contains 15 residues. Trimming shortened V by 2 bases and J by 0 bases, and 11 bases separated the two germline ends. CDR3 DNA sequence: TGTGCCAGCAGCCAACCTCTGCGGGGCTCCTACGAGCAGTACTTC. This sequence encodes CASSQPLRGSYEQYF.

V usage is TRBV19 and J usage is TRBJ1-5; D is perhaps TRBD1 (5 bases). Looked up from germline, CDR1 is LNHDA and CDR2 is SQIVND (reference sequence). This CDR3 is built from 16 residues. V dropped 3 bases and J dropped 3 bases, with 15 bases sitting between them. In DNA, the CDR3 is TGTGCCAGTAGTATCGGGCGGGGCCGAACCAATCAGCCCCAGCATTTT. Translation gives CASSIGRGRTNQPQHF.

V usage is TRBV28 and J usage is TRBJ2-1; D might be TRBD2 (6 bases). The CDR3 is made up of 15 amino acids. CDR1 MDHEN and CDR2 SYDVKM come from the germline V gene. The V gene lost 4 bases and the J gene lost 9 bases, with 19 bases spanning the gap. The CDR3 coding sequence is TGTGCCAGCAGTTCTCCAGCGGGCCTCCCCAGTGAGCAGTTCTTC. Protein: CASSSPAGLPSEQFF.

This chain joins TRBV11-2 and TRBJ2-1; TRBD1 or TRBD2 may be the D gene (5 bases each). The germline gives CDR1 SGHAT, CDR2 FQNNGV. This CDR3 region has 11 residues. The V end was cut by 3 bases, the J end by 10 bases, with 7 bases between. CDR3 nucleotide sequence: TGTGCCAGCAGCTTCCGGGGCGAGCAGTTCTTC. Its translation is CASSFRGEQFF. The full variable domain, completed using reference TRBV11-2 and TRBJ2-1, is EAGVAQSPRYKIIEKRQSVAFWCNPISGHATLYWYQQILGQGPKLLIQFQNNGVVDDSQLPKDRFSAERLKGVDSTLKIQPAKLEDSAVYLCASSFRGEQFFGPGTRLTVL.

V is TRBV28 and J is TRBJ2-1, with 8 nucleotides matching TRBD1. This CDR3 comprises 13 residues. V shed 4 bases and J 6 bases; nucleotides not matched to a gene: 2. Germline V gene data show CDR1 as MDHEN and CDR2 as SYDVKM. Written as DNA, the CDR3 is TGTGCCAGCAGTTCCAGGGGGCCCAATGAGCAGTTCTTC. Its protein is CASSSRGPNEQFF. The whole variable domain, remainder taken from reference TRBV28 and TRBJ2-1, is DVKVTQSSRYLVKRTGEKVFLECVQDMDHENMFWYRQDPGLGLRLIYFSYDVKMKEKGDIPEGYSVSREKKERFSLILESASTNQTSMYLCASSSRGPNEQFFGPGTRLTVL.

The V call is TRBV27, the J call TRBJ2-3, with no clear D. Trimming took 0 bases from V and 4 from J, leaving 11 bases between them. Germline assignment: CDR1 MNHEY and CDR2 SMNVEV (reference sequence). The CDR3 has 15 residues. The CDR3 bases are TGTGCCAGCAGTTTATCGTCGGTGCCGGCAGATACGCAGTATTTT. Protein product: CASSLSSVPADTQYF.

The chain combines TRBV1 with TRBJ1-1. TRBV1 is recorded as a pseudogene. The CDR3 runs to 13 residues. The CDR3 DNA reads as TGCACCAGCAGCCAAGATTCGGGGACTGAAGCTTTCTTT. Translation gives CTSSQDSGTEAFF.

The chain joins TRBV10-1 to TRBJ2-4; D call uncertain. There are 13 residues in the CDR3. V was trimmed by 3 bases and J by 4 bases, leaving 7 bases between them. Germline CDR1 WNHNN, CDR2 SYGVQD (reference sequence). The CDR3 is CASSDGVKNIQYF. The CDR3 region has the DNA TGCGCCAGCAGTGATGGGGTGAAAAACATTCAGTACTTC.

The chain joins TRBV19 to TRBJ1-1; D ambiguous. Germline CDR1 LNHDA, CDR2 SQIVND (reference sequence). The CDR3 length is 12 residues. Trimming left V 5 bases short and J 0 bases short, with 4 bases between. In DNA, the CDR3 is TGTGCCAGTAGTGTCATGAACACTGAAGCTTTCTTT. Encoded protein: CASSVMNTEAFF.

J is TRBJ2-5 and V is TRBV7-8; possible D gene TRBD1, 6 bases. The V gene lost 11 bases and the J gene lost 6 bases, with 16 bases spanning the gap. The germline V gene encodes CDR1 SGHVS and CDR2 FQNEAQ. The CDR3 has 12 residues. The CDR3 spells CASWAGEKTQYF. Written as DNA, the CDR3 is TGTGCCTCTTGGGCAGGGGAGAAGACCCAGTACTTC.

The chain has TRBV6-1 and TRBJ2-7; D remains unclear. V was cut by 1 base and J by 4 bases, with 17 bases left in between. The germline CDR1 and CDR2 sequences are MNHNS and SASEGT. The CDR3 sequence is 16 residues long. This chain's CDR3 is CASSEGGNRRWYEQYF. CDR3 in DNA: TGTGCCAGCAGTGAAGGCGGAAACAGAAGGTGGTACGAGCAGTACTTC.

The chain has TRBV2 and TRBJ2-2; 7 bases fit TRBD1. Unmatched junction bases numbered 10, after V lost 7 bases and J lost 8 bases. Per germline, CDR1 SNHLY and CDR2 FYNNEI. The CDR3 loop spans 14 amino acids. The CDR3 nucleotides read TGTGCCAGCACACAGACAGGGATCGCGGGGGAGCTGTTTTTT. This gives the protein CASTQTGIAGELFF.

This clone has a handful of counts. The V gene is TRBV28, the J gene TRBJ2-1, with 13 bases identical to TRBD2. Germline CDR1 MDHEN, CDR2 SYDVKM. The CDR3 is 15 amino acids. The CDR3 region is CAITRTSGRHSEQFF. CDR3 nucleotide sequence: TGTGCGATAACTCGGACTAGCGGGAGACATAGTGAGCAGTTCTTC.

As regards this clone: Other DNA sequences in this specimen translate into the identical CDR3. The V gene is TRBV2, the J gene TRBJ2-1, with a tentative D call TRBD2 (6 bases). CDR3 size: 15 residues. Germline V CDR1 and CDR2: SNHLY, FYNNEI. V shed 3 bases and J shed 1 base, with 10 bases lying between them. The CDR3 spells CASSDGGRSYNEQFF. The CDR3 bases are TGTGCCAGCAGTGATGGTGGGAGGTCCTACAATGAGCAGTTCTTC.

J is TRBJ2-7 and V is TRBV5-1; 9 nucleotides align to TRBD2. CDR3 length equals 15 residues. Per germline, CDR1 SGHRS and CDR2 YFSETQ. The V and J ends lost 3 bases and 7 bases, in that order; junction bases with no gene match: 11. The DNA of the CDR3 is TGCGCCAGCAGCTCCGACCGGGGACTAGCTTATGAGCAGTACTTC. It specifies CASSSDRGLAYEQYF.

The V gene is TRBV29-1, the J gene TRBJ2-7; TRBD2 might be the D (6 bases). Germline V gene lookup returns CDR1 SQVTM and CDR2 ANQGSEA. This CDR3 region has 14 residues. V was clipped by 7 bases and J by 7 bases, with 23 bases between them. The DNA of the CDR3 is TGCAGCGCCCTACCGGGGGTACGCATGGGAGAGCAGTACTTC. As protein: CSALPGVRMGEQYF.

This sequence joins TRBV11-2 and TRBJ2-5; 8 bases match TRBD1. CDR3 length: 16 amino acids. The V gene's germline CDR1 is SGHAT and CDR2 FQNNGV. The V gene end was trimmed by 5 bases and the J gene end by 5 bases; junction bases not matched to a gene: 13. The CDR3 sequence is CASSPTGAHGVETQYF. CDR3 bases: TGTGCCAGCAGCCCGACAGGGGCCCATGGCGTCGAGACCCAGTACTTC.

The V call is TRBV4-3, the J call TRBJ2-3; 12 bases are a match to TRBD2. The length of the CDR3 is 14 residues. The V gene end was trimmed by 1 base and the J gene end by 10 bases; junction bases not matched to a gene: 3. CDR1 and CDR2 from the germline V gene are LGHNA and YSLEER. This CDR3 is CASSQGLAGEAQYF. The CDR3 DNA follows: TGCGCCAGCAGCCAAGGACTAGCGGGAGAAGCGCAGTATTTT.

This clone was observed a single time. This chain connects TRBV11-2 to TRBJ2-7; D unclear. CDR3 length: 15 residues. V gave up 1 base and J gave up 2 bases, with 12 bases separating them. Germline loops: CDR1 SGHAT, CDR2 FQNNGV. For the CDR3, the DNA is TGTGCCAGCAGCTTAGTCACTGGCCCGACCTACGAGCAGTACTTC. Amino acid sequence: CASSLVTGPTYEQYF.

The chain recombines TRBV27 with TRBJ1-4; D might be TRBD1 (5 bases). V lost 8 bases to trimming and J lost 4 bases, with 11 bases between them. The CDR3 extends over 13 amino acids. Germline V gene lookup returns CDR1 MNHEY and CDR2 SMNVEV (reference sequence). CDR3 sequence: CASASDSNEKLFF. In DNA form, the CDR3 reads TGTGCCAGCGCGTCCGACAGTAATGAAAAACTGTTTTTT.

Details on this clone: Additional DNA sequences in this sample encode the identical CDR3. The chain recombines TRBV29-1 with TRBJ1-1, with D uncertain. Trimming took off 7 bases at V and 4 bases at J, with 7 bases between the two ends. Germline CDR1 reads SQVTM; CDR2 reads ANQGSEA. The CDR3 is made up of 10 amino acids. This CDR3 is CSARGTEAFF. The DNA for the CDR3 is TGCAGCGCCCGGGGCACTGAAGCTTTCTTT.

The chain joins TRBV29-1 to TRBJ2-7; D ambiguous. V lost 0 bases and J lost 4, with 31 bases in between. The CDR3 contains 20 residues. Germline V lookup: CDR1 SQVTM, CDR2 ANQGSEA. The CDR3 DNA follows: TGCAGCGTTGAAGAGTTCTGGTCGTTGGGCCTCAATAAAACTAAGTACGAGCAGTACTTC. This encodes CSVEEFWSLGLNKTKYEQYF.

The chain uses TRBV5-6 and TRBJ2-5; 7 bases fit TRBD2. Germline CDR1 reads SGHDT; CDR2 reads YYEEEE. The CDR3 has 18 residues. Trimming took 1 base from V and 5 from J; bases not matched to a gene: 17. Here the CDR3 reads CASSLPSGRPQTFETQYF. In DNA form, the CDR3 reads TGTGCCAGCAGCTTGCCGTCCGGGAGGCCGCAGACATTCGAGACCCAGTACTTC.

Of note for this clone: This specimen includes other DNA sequences encoding the same CDR3. This chain links TRBV28 with TRBJ2-6; D gene uncertain. The CDR3 runs 14 residues. V lost 5 bases to trimming and J lost 0 bases, with 5 bases between them. From germline, CDR1 is MDHEN and CDR2 SYDVKM. The CDR3 nucleotides are TGTGCCAGCAGTCGTCCCTCTGGGGCCAACGTCCTGACTTTC. Protein: CASSRPSGANVLTF.

The V and J genes are TRBV10-3 and TRBJ1-2; 7 nucleotides align to TRBD1. The CDR3 contains 15 residues. CDR1 is ENHRY, CDR2 SYGVKD, per germline. Unmatched junction bases numbered 13, after V lost 4 bases and J lost 8 bases. The CDR3 loop is CAISVGPTGDRGYTF. For the CDR3, the DNA is TGTGCCATCAGTGTGGGCCCCACAGGGGACCGCGGCTACACCTTC.

This CDR3 is CASSLGTGDKLNQPQHF. DNA of the CDR3: TGTGCCAGCAGCTTGGGGACAGGGGACAAACTCAATCAGCCCCAGCATTTT. The chain combines TRBV5-5 with TRBJ1-5; 9 bases are shared with TRBD1. This CDR3 contains 17 residues. The germline V gene encodes CDR1 SGHKS and CDR2 YYEKEE (reference sequence). The V gene end was trimmed by 0 bases and the J gene end by 3 bases; junction bases not matched to a gene: 7. Looking up the rest from reference TRBV5-5 and TRBJ1-5 gives the full variable domain: DAGVTQSPTHLIKTRGQQVTLRCSPISGHKSVSWYQQVLGQGPQFIFQYYEKEERGRGNFPDRFSARQFPNYSSELNVNALLLGDSALYLCASSLGTGDKLNQPQHFGDGTRLSIL.

A note on this clone: The same CDR3 can be traced to other DNA sequences in this sample. The chain combines TRBV18 with TRBJ1-2, with 7 bases lining up with TRBD1. The J segment lost 6 bases and the V segment lost 3 bases, leaving 1 base of the junction unmatched. This CDR3 spans 12 amino acids. The germline V gene encodes CDR1 KGHSH and CDR2 LQKENI. The chain's CDR3 is CASSPTGDGYTF. The CDR3 DNA reads TGTGCCAGCTCACCTACAGGGGATGGCTACACCTTC.

The chain is built from TRBV9 and TRBJ2-5, with 8 bases aligning to TRBD2. This CDR3 is built from 16 residues. V shed 0 bases and J 1 base; nucleotides not matched to a gene: 5. CDR1 and CDR2 from the germline V gene are SGDLS and YYNGEE. CDR3 coding DNA: TGTGCCAGCAGCGTAGAGGGCGGGAGGTTCCAAGAGACCCAGTACTTC. It codes for CASSVEGGRFQETQYF.

The rearrangement links TRBV10-3 to TRBJ2-7, with 11 bases lining up with TRBD1. J lost 6 bases, V lost 6 bases, and 13 bases had no gene match. Germline V gene data show CDR1 as ENHRY and CDR2 as SYGVKD. There are 16 residues in the CDR3. CDR3 region: CAIRTGTGQGAGEQYF. CDR3 DNA: TGTGCCATCAGAACCGGGACAGGACAGGGGGCTGGCGAGCAGTACTTC.

The chain employs TRBV5-1 and TRBJ2-7, with TRBD1 matching over 9 bases. There are 14 residues in the CDR3. CDR1 is SGHRS, CDR2 YFSETQ, per germline. Trimming removed 3 bases from V and 9 bases from J; junction bases left unmatched: 10. The CDR3: CASSSVPGQGGQYF. The DNA of the CDR3 is TGCGCCAGCAGCTCCGTCCCGGGACAGGGTGGGCAGTACTTC.

The rearrangement uses TRBV6-1 and TRBJ2-7; tentative D call: TRBD1 (5 bases). The CDR3 contains 14 residues. V shed 0 bases and J shed 0 bases, with 6 bases lying between them. Germline CDR1 MNHNS, CDR2 SASEGT. Written as DNA, the CDR3 is TGTGCCAGCAGTGAAGCGGGGCCCTCCTACGAGCAGTACTTC. Amino acids: CASSEAGPSYEQYF.

The chain couples TRBV5-1 to TRBJ2-3; D is uncertain. V was pared by 1 base and J by 4 bases, with 7 bases between. The CDR3 is 13 amino acids. Germline V lookup: CDR1 SGHRS, CDR2 YFSETQ. This CDR3 is CASSLSGPDTQYF. In DNA, the CDR3 is TGCGCCAGCAGCTTGTCAGGCCCAGATACGCAGTATTTT.